This passage covers 24 T cell receptor beta chains from one sample sequenced in a study of control samples from healthy donors and cancer patients. Only in-frame clones appear in the TCRdb table, and some are missing; sequencing was by immunoSEQ multiplex PCR. The table includes 70,000 or so clones, approximately 84% detected once. The sample comprised blood. These receptors were obtained from a man between 45 and 60 years old in good health.

The rearrangement uses TRBV29-1 and TRBJ1-1; D is undetermined. V lost 6 bases and J 1 base, leaving 12 bases between the germline ends. The CDR3 has 13 residues. Germline-derived CDR1 and CDR2 are SQVTM and ANQGSEA. Here the CDR3 DNA reads TGCAGCGTGAGGCCTGAGACGAACACTGAAGCTTTCTTT. Translation: CSVRPETNTEAFF.

The chain couples TRBV11-2 to TRBJ2-7, with D tentatively TRBD2 (6 bases). The CDR3 has 16 residues. Trimming removed 5 bases at V and 0 bases at J, with 17 bases between. Germline values: CDR1 SGHAT, CDR2 FQNNGV. The CDR3 is CASSPGSGVLSYEQYF. The CDR3 nucleotides read TGTGCCAGCAGCCCCGGTAGCGGAGTCCTCTCCTACGAGCAGTACTTC.

The chain links TRBV19 to TRBJ1-1, with 7 bases aligning to TRBD1. CDR1 and CDR2 from the germline V gene are LNHDA and SQIVND (reference sequence). The CDR3 spans 14 residues. The V gene end was trimmed by 7 bases and the J gene end by 5 bases; junction bases not matched to a gene: 10. The CDR3 DNA follows: TGTGCCAGTACGAGGGGGCGGACTCGGACTGAAGCTTTCTTT. Amino acid sequence: CASTRGRTRTEAFF.

This clone was seen only a few times. This chain connects TRBV24-1 to TRBJ1-5, with TRBD1 identical over 7 bases. Trimming at V came to 4 bases and at J to 6 bases, leaving 8 bases not matched to a gene. Germline CDR1 is KGHDR and CDR2 is SFDVKD. The CDR3 has 15 residues. CDR3: CATSDATGSGQPQHF. The CDR3 DNA is TGTGCCACCAGTGACGCGACAGGGAGTGGTCAGCCCCAGCATTTT.

This chain links TRBV6-2 or TRBV6-3 with TRBJ2-2; the D gene could be TRBD1 or TRBD2 (5 bases each). V lost 5 bases to trimming and J lost 3 bases, with 16 bases between them. This CDR3 region has 16 residues. Germline lookup yields CDR1 MNHEY and CDR2 SVGEGT. The CDR3 DNA reads TGTGCCAGCAGTGCAACCGGGACCTTCTACACCGGGGAGCTGTTTTTT. Protein sequence: CASSATGTFYTGELFF.

This chain connects TRBV2 to TRBJ2-7; D ambiguous. Germline CDR1 and CDR2: SNHLY and FYNNEI. The germline V and J ends were trimmed by 2 bases and 11 bases, with 13 bases remaining between them. The CDR3 is 12 residues long. The CDR3 loop is CASSESTGTKYF. In DNA, the CDR3 is TGTGCCAGCAGTGAATCAACGGGTACCAAGTACTTC.

The rearrangement joins TRBV6-5 to TRBJ1-1; 12 bases are shared with TRBD1. V was pared by 7 bases and J by 1 base, with 4 bases of the junction left unmatched. This CDR3 is built from 15 residues. Germline V CDR1 and CDR2: MNHEY, SVGAGI. CDR3 in DNA: TGTGCCAGCAATAGGGACAGGGGGCCGAACACTGAAGCTTTCTTT. Amino acid sequence: CASNRDRGPNTEAFF.

This clone has a handful of counts. The rearrangement joins TRBV27 to TRBJ2-1, with D unresolved. CDR3 size: 14 residues. The V end was cut by 2 bases, the J end by 0 bases, with 5 bases between. Germline V gives CDR1 MNHEY, CDR2 SMNVEV (reference sequence). The chain's CDR3 is CASSLRFSYNEQFF. CDR3 nucleotide sequence: TGTGCCAGCAGTTTACGGTTCTCCTACAATGAGCAGTTCTTC.

A remark on this clone: One junction end does not reproduce the germline sequence, and a read error may be involved. The CDR3 DNA reads as TGCGCCAGCAGCCAAGCGGATTCCGGAGCCTACGGGCAGTACTTC. Its protein product is CASSQADSGAYGQYF. This chain joins TRBV4-1 and TRBJ2-7; the D is unclear. The CDR3 extends over 15 amino acids. Germline V gives CDR1 MGHRA, CDR2 YSYEKL.

The V gene is TRBV14, the J gene TRBJ1-1; D unresolved. The V gene's germline CDR1 is SGHDN and CDR2 FVKESK. V was shortened by 1 base and J by 4 bases, with 7 bases between the two germline ends. The CDR3 covers 13 residues. DNA of the CDR3: TGTGCCAGCAGCCAAGCGGTGGCCACTGAAGCTTTCTTT. Translating gives CASSQAVATEAFF.

This chain joins TRBV9 and TRBJ1-1, with D maybe TRBD1 (6 bases). V lost 3 bases, J lost 4 bases, and 10 bases lay in between. CDR3 size: 13 residues. The germline gives CDR1 SGDLS, CDR2 YYNGEE. The CDR3 here is CASSGTGITEAFF. Here the CDR3 DNA reads TGTGCCAGCAGCGGAACAGGGATCACTGAAGCTTTCTTT.

The V and J genes are TRBV14 and TRBJ2-7; D possibly corresponds to TRBD1 (6 bases). Looked up from germline, CDR1 is SGHDN and CDR2 is FVKESK. The CDR3 has 14 residues. The V end lost 1 base, the J end lost 3 bases, and 10 bases lay between the germline ends. The DNA of the CDR3 is TGTGCCAGCAGCCAAGGGGAAGGGGGCTACGAGCAGTACTTC. This codes for CASSQGEGGYEQYF. The full variable domain, in which reference TRBV14 and TRBJ2-7 provide the parts outside the CDR3, is EAGVTQFPSHSVIEKGQTVTLRCDPISGHDNLYWYRRVMGKEIKFLLHFVKESKQDESGMPNNRFLAERTGGTYSTLKVQPAELEDSGVYFCASSQGEGGYEQYFGPGTRLTVT.

The chain uses TRBV7-9 and TRBJ1-5; weak D call: TRBD1 (6 bases). This CDR3 is built from 14 residues. CDR1 is SEHNR, CDR2 FQNEAQ, per germline (reference sequence). V was clipped by 5 bases and J by 1 base, with 9 bases between them. The CDR3 loop reads CASSQDRSNQPQHF. CDR3 DNA: TGTGCCAGCAGCCAAGACAGGAGCAATCAGCCCCAGCATTTT.

The table lists this clone with a few counts. The chain has TRBV24-1 and TRBJ1-2; 12 bases fit TRBD1. J was trimmed by 0 bases and V by 5 bases; bases with no gene match: 3. Per germline, CDR1 KGHDR and CDR2 SFDVKD. The CDR3 sequence is 16 residues long. In DNA form, the CDR3 reads TGTGCCACCAGTGCGGGACAGGGGGCGGCTAACTATGGCTACACCTTC. This translates into CATSAGQGAANYGYTF.

The chain links TRBV5-1 to TRBJ2-4; 7 bases are a match to TRBD1. The J segment lost 7 bases and the V segment lost 1 base, leaving 20 bases of the junction unmatched. The CDR3 totals 19 residues. Germline CDR1 SGHRS, CDR2 YFSETQ. CDR3 amino acids: CASSLSNGVGFGRGNIQYF. DNA for the CDR3: TGCGCCAGCAGCTTGTCCAACGGGGTTGGGTTCGGCAGGGGGAACATTCAGTACTTC.

This chain joins TRBV18 and TRBJ2-5; D gene uncertain. The CDR3 extends over 15 amino acids. V was clipped by 1 base and J by 5 bases, with 14 bases between them. The germline gives CDR1 KGHSH, CDR2 LQKENI. CDR3 in DNA: TGTGCCAGCTCACCACGTCCCATCACTCAGGAGACCCAGTACTTC. Its translation: CASSPRPITQETQYF.

The chain joins TRBV28 to TRBJ1-2; D possibly corresponds to TRBD1 (6 bases). Per the germline V gene, CDR1 is MDHEN and CDR2 is SYDVKM. Trimming stripped 2 bases from V and 1 base from J, with 11 bases between. This CDR3 region has 15 residues. The CDR3 DNA sequence: TGTGCCAGCAGTTTAGGGGGCAGGATTAACTATGGCTACACCTTC. Its protein is CASSLGGRINYGYTF.

The chain recombines TRBV12-3 or TRBV12-4 with TRBJ2-7; TRBD2 matches 9 bases. The CDR3 runs 12 residues. Trimming at V came to 6 bases and at J to 11 bases, leaving 8 bases not matched to a gene. The CDR3 sequence: CASSPGLAREYF. In DNA, the CDR3 is TGTGCCAGCAGCCCCGGACTAGCGAGGGAGTACTTC.

Only one count was recorded for this clone. The chain links TRBV14 to TRBJ1-4; 7 bases agree with TRBD1. CDR1 is SGHDN, CDR2 FVKESK, per germline. The CDR3 has 15 amino acids. V lost 4 bases, J lost 12 bases, and 14 bases stayed unmatched. The CDR3 sequence is CASSPGGTAMSELFF. CDR3 DNA sequence: TGTGCCAGCAGCCCTGGAGGGACAGCTATGTCGGAACTGTTTTTT. The entire variable domain, with the rest obtained from reference TRBV14 and TRBJ1-4, is as follows: EAGVTQFPSHSVIEKGQTVTLRCDPISGHDNLYWYRRVMGKEIKFLLHFVKESKQDESGMPNNRFLAERTGGTYSTLKVQPAELEDSGVYFCASSPGGTAMSELFFGSGTQLSVL.

This chain joins TRBV2 and TRBJ2-7, with 10 bases that match TRBD2. V gave up 6 bases and J gave up 3 bases; unmatched junction bases: 8. The CDR3 sequence is 15 residues long. CDR1 SNHLY and CDR2 FYNNEI come from the germline V gene. Here the CDR3 reads CASSILAGPYYEQYF. CDR3 sequence (DNA): TGTGCCAGCAGCATACTAGCGGGGCCTTACTACGAGCAGTACTTC.

The chain links TRBV29-1 to TRBJ2-7; D not certain. Trimming removed 4 bases from V and 6 bases from J, with 7 bases in between. Germline V gives CDR1 SQVTM, CDR2 ANQGSEA. CDR3 length: 10 residues. The chain's CDR3 is CSVGNSEQYF. In nucleotides, the CDR3 is TGCAGCGTTGGCAACAGCGAGCAGTACTTC.

This chain links TRBV9 with TRBJ2-7; 7 bases map to TRBD2. The CDR3 length is 15 residues. The trim removed 3 bases at V and 6 bases at J, leaving 12 bases unmatched. CDR1 SGDLS and CDR2 YYNGEE come from the germline V gene. CDR3 region: CASSGGGSEGFEQYF. The CDR3 bases are TGTGCCAGCAGCGGGGGGGGGAGCGAGGGATTCGAGCAGTACTTC.

The rearrangement joins TRBV10-3 to TRBJ1-5; TRBD1 aligns across 9 bases. The CDR3 contains 16 residues. V lost 2 bases, J lost 3 bases, and 5 bases stayed unmatched. CDR1 is ENHRY, CDR2 SYGVKD, per germline. The CDR3, as DNA: TGTGCCATCAGTGAGCGTAGGGACAGGGTCAATCAGCCCCAGCATTTT. Amino acid sequence: CAISERRDRVNQPQHF.

The chain is built from TRBV28 and TRBJ1-5, with TRBD1 matching over 8 bases. This CDR3 has 14 residues. Germline V CDR1 and CDR2: MDHEN, SYDVKM. The V gene end was trimmed by 6 bases and the J gene end by 11 bases; junction bases not matched to a gene: 12. CDR3 nucleotides: TGTGCCAGCAGCCCCGGGACAGGAACTTTGGCCCAGCATTTT. Translation gives CASSPGTGTLAQHF. Complete variable domain (other parts from reference TRBV28 and TRBJ1-5): DVKVTQSSRYLVKRTGEKVFLECVQDMDHENMFWYRQDPGLGLRLIYFSYDVKMKEKGDIPEGYSVSREKKERFSLILESASTNQTSMYLCASSPGTGTLAQHFGDGTRLSIL.